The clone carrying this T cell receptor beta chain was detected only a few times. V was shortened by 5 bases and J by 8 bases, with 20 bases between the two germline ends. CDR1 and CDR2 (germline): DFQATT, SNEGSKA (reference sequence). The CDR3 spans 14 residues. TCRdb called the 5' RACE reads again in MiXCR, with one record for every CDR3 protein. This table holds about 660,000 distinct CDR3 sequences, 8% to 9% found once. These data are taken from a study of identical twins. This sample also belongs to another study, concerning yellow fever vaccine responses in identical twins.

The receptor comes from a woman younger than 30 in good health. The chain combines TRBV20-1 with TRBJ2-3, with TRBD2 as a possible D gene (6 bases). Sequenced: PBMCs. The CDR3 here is CSAHWTQRVATQYF. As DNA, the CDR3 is TGCAGTGCTCATTGGACCCAGCGGGTGGCTACGCAGTATTTT.